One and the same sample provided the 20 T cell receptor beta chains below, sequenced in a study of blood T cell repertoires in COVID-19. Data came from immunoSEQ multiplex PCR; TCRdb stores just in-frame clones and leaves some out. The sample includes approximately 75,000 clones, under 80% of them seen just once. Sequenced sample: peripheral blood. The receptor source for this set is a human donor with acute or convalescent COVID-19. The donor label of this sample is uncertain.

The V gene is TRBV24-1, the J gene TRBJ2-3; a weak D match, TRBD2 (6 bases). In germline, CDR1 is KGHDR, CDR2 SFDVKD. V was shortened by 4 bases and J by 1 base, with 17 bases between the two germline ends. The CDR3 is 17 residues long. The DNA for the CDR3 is TGTGCCACCAGTGACCCTTTCCCTGAGCGGGGCACAGATACGCAGTATTTT. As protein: CATSDPFPERGTDTQYF.

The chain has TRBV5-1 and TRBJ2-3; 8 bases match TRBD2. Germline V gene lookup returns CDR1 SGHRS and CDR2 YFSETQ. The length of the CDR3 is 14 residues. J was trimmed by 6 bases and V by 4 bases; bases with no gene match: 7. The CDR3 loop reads CASSHSGSQDTQYF. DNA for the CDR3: TGCGCCAGCAGCCACAGCGGGAGCCAGGATACGCAGTATTTT.

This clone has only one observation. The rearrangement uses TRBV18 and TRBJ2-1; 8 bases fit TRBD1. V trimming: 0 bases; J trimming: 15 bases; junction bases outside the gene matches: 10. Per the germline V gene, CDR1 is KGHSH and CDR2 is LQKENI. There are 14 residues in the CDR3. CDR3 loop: CASSPPVTGGGRFF. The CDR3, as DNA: TGTGCCAGCTCACCACCGGTAACAGGGGGAGGTCGGTTCTTC.

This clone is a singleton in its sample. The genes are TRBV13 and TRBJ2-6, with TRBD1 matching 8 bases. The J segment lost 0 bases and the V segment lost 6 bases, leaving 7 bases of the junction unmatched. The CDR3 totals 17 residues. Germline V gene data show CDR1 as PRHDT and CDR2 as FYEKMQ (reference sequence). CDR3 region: CASRLGTGFSGANVLTF. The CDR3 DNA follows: TGTGCCAGCAGGCTGGGGACAGGTTTCTCTGGGGCCAACGTCCTGACTTTC.

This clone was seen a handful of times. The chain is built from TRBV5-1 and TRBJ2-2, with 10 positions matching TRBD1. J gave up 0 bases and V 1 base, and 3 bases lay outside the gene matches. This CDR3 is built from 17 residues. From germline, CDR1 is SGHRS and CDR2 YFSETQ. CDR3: CASSLPGTGANTGELFF. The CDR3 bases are TGCGCCAGCAGCTTGCCTGGGACAGGGGCGAACACCGGGGAGCTGTTTTTT.

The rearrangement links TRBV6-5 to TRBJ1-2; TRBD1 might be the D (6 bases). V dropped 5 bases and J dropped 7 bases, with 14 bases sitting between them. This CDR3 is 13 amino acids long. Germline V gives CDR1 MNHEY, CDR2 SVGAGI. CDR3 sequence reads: CASSKPGVRGYTF. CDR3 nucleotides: TGTGCCAGCAGTAAACCAGGGGTGCGTGGCTACACCTTC.

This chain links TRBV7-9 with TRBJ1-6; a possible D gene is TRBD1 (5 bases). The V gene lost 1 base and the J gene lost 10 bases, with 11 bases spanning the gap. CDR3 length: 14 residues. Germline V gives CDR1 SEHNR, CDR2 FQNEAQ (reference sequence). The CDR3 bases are TGTGCCAGCAGCTTAGGCGGGGGTGGATCACCCCTCCACTTT. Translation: CASSLGGGGSPLHF.

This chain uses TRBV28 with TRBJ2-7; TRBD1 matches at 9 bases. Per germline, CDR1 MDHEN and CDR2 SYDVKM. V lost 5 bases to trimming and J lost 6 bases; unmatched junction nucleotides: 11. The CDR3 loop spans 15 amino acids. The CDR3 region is CASSVTGTGPLEQYF. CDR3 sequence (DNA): TGTGCCAGCAGTGTGACCGGGACAGGGCCCCTCGAGCAGTACTTC.

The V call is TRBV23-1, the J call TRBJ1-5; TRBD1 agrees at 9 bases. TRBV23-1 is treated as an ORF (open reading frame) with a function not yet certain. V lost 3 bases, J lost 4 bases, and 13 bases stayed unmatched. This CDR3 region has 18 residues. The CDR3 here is CASSHSGTGTGDNQPQHF. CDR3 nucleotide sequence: TGCGCCAGCAGTCACTCCGGGACAGGGACGGGGGATAATCAGCCCCAGCATTTT.

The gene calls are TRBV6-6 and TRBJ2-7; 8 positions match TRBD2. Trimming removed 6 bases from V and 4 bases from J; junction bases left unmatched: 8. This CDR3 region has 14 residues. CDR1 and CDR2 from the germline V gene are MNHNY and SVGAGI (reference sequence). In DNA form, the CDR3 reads TGTGCCAGCAGCTCGGGGGGGGGCGTGTACGAGCAGTACGTC. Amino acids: CASSSGGGVYEQYV.

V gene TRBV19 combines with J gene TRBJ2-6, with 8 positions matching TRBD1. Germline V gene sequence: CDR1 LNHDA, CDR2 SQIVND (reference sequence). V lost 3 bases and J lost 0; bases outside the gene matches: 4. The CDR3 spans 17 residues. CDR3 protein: CASSIRTGGSGANVLTF. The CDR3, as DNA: TGTGCCAGTAGTATTCGAACAGGGGGCTCTGGGGCCAACGTCCTGACTTTC. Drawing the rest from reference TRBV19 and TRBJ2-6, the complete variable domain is DGGITQSPKYLFRKEGQNVTLSCEQNLNHDAMYWYRQDPGQGLRLIYYSQIVNDFQKGDIAEGYSVSREKKESFPLTVTSAQKNPTAFYLCASSIRTGGSGANVLTFGAGSRLTVL.

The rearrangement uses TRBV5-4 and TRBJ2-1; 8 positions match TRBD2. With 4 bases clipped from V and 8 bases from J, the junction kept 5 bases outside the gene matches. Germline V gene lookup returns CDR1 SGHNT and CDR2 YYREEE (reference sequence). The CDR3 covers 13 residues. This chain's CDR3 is CASSEGLDHEQFF. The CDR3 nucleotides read TGTGCCAGCAGCGAGGGACTAGACCATGAGCAGTTCTTC.

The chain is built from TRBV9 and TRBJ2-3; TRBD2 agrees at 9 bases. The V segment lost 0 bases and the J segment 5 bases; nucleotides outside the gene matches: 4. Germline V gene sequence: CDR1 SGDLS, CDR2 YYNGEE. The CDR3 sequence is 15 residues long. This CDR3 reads CASSVVGGGGDTQYF. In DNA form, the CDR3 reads TGTGCCAGCAGCGTAGTAGGCGGGGGGGGAGATACGCAGTATTTT.

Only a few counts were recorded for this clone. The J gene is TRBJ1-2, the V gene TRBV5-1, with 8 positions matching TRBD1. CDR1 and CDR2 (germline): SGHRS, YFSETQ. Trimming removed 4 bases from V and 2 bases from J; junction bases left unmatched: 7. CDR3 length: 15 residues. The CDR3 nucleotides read TGCGCCAGCAGCATAGGACAGGGTACCAACTATGGCTACACCTTC. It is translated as CASSIGQGTNYGYTF.

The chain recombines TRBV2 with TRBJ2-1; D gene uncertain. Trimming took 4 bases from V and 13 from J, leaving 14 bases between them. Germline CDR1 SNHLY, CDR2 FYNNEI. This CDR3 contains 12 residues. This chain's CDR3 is CASSANTVLQFF. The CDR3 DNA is TGTGCCAGCAGTGCCAACACAGTCCTCCAGTTCTTC.

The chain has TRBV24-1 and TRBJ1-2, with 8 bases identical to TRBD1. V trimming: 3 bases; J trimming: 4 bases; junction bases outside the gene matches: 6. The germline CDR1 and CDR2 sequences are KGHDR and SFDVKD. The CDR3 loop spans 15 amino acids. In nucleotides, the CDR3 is TGTGCCACCAGTGATCCCCTGACAGGGGTCTATGGCTACACCTTC. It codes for CATSDPLTGVYGYTF.

Here the CDR3 reads CASSRTANTGELFF. In DNA form, the CDR3 reads TGTGCCAGCAGCCGGACTGCTAACACCGGGGAGCTGTTTTTT. This sequence joins TRBV28 and TRBJ2-2, with D maybe TRBD2 (5 bases). This CDR3 spans 14 amino acids. V was cut by 6 bases and J by 2 bases, with 10 bases left in between. Germline V lookup: CDR1 MDHEN, CDR2 SYDVKM.

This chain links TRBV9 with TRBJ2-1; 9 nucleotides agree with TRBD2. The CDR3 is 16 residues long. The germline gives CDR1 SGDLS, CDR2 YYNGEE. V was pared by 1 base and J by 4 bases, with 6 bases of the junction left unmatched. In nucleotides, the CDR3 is TGTGCCAGCAGCGTAAGCGCTAGCGGGATTTACAATGAGCAGTTCTTC. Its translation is CASSVSASGIYNEQFF.

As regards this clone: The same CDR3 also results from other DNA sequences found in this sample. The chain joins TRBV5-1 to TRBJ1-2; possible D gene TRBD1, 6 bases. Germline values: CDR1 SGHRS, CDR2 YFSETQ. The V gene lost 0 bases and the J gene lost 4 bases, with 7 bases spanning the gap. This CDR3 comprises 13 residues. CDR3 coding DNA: TGCGCCAGCAGCTTGGACAGGGCCTATGGCTACACCTTC. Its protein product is CASSLDRAYGYTF.

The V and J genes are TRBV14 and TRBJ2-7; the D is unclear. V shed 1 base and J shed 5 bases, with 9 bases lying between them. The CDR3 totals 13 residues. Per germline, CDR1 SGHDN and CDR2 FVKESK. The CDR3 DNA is TGTGCCAGCAGCCAAGTAGGAGTACACGAGCAGTACTTC. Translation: CASSQVGVHEQYF.